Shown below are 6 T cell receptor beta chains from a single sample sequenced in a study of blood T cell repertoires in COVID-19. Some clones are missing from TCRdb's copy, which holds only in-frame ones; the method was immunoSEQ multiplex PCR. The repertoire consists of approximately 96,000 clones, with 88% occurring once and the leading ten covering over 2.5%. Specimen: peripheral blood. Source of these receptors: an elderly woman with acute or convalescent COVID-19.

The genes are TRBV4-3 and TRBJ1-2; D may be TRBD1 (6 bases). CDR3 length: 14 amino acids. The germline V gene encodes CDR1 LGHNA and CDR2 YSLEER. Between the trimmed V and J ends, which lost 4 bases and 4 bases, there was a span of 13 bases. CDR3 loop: CASSLGQTSYGYTF. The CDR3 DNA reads TGCGCCAGCAGCCTCGGACAGACTTCCTATGGCTACACCTTC.

CDR3 bases: TGTGCCAGCAGTTGGCAGGGGAGAGGCGGCGAGCAGTACTTC. Protein: CASSWQGRGGEQYF. The chain is built from TRBV27 and TRBJ2-7; TRBD1 is a possible D gene (6 bases). Germline V gene data show CDR1 as MNHEY and CDR2 as SMNVEV (reference sequence). With 4 bases removed from V and 6 bases from J, the gap between germline ends came to 16 bases. The CDR3 sequence is 14 residues long.

CDR3 sequence: CASSLLGSTGELFF. The CDR3 coding sequence is TGTGCCAGTAGCCTCCTGGGGAGCACCGGGGAGCTGTTTTTT. V and J are TRBV19 and TRBJ2-2; perhaps TRBD2 as D (5 bases). This CDR3 spans 14 amino acids. With 6 bases removed from V and 4 bases from J, the gap between germline ends came to 12 bases. CDR1 and CDR2 (germline): LNHDA, SQIVND (reference sequence). The complete variable domain, with remaining parts taken from reference TRBV19 and TRBJ2-2, reads DGGITQSPKYLFRKEGQNVTLSCEQNLNHDAMYWYRQDPGQGLRLIYYSQIVNDFQKGDIAEGYSVSREKKESFPLTVTSAQKNPTAFYLCASSLLGSTGELFFGEGSRLTVL.

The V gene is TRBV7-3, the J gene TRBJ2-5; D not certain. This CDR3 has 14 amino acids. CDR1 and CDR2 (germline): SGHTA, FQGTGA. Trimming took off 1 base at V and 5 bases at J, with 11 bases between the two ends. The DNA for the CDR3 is TGTGCCAGCAGCTTAAATCCGGGTGGGGAGACCCAGTACTTC. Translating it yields CASSLNPGGETQYF.

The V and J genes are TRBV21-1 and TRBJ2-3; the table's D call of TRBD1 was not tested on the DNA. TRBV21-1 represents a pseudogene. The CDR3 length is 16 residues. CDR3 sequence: CASSKAPRVGTDTQYF. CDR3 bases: TGTGCCAGCAGCAAAGCGCCCAGGGTGGGCACAGATACGCAGTATTTT.

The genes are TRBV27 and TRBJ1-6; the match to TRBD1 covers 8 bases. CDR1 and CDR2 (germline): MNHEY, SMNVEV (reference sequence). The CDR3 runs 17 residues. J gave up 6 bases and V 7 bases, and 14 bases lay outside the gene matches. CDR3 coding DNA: TGTGCCAGCAACCCCTCTCTACGACAGGGGATTAATTCACCCCTCCACTTT. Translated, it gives CASNPSLRQGINSPLHF.